The 6 T cell receptor beta chains given below trace back to one sample, sequenced in a study of identical twins. Each CDR3 protein is one row after TCRdb ran MiXCR on the 5' RACE reads. The sample has 220,000 or so distinct CDR3 sequences; approximately 7% are singletons. These data were also filed under a second study, of yellow fever vaccine responses in identical twins.

Specimen: memory (CD45RO+) T cells sorted from blood. These receptors were obtained from a young woman in good health.

This clonotype came up many times. The genes are TRBV4-1 and TRBJ2-3; D is possibly TRBD2 (5 bases). The V gene lost 0 bases and the J gene lost 1 base, with 8 bases spanning the gap. In germline, CDR1 is MGHRA, CDR2 YSYEKL. This CDR3 is built from 15 residues. The CDR3 sequence: CASSQDGLRTDTQYF. Here the CDR3 DNA reads TGCGCCAGCAGCCAAGATGGACTCCGCACAGATACGCAGTATTTT.

There are many counts of this clonotype. The rearrangement joins TRBV3-1 to TRBJ1-5, with D unclear. Germline CDR1 is LGHDT and CDR2 is YNNKEL (reference sequence). The CDR3 sequence is 13 residues long. Trimming stripped 4 bases from V and 5 bases from J, with 9 bases between. In DNA form, the CDR3 reads TGTGCCAGCAGCCTCGGTTATGATCAGCCCCAGCATTTT. Translating it yields CASSLGYDQPQHF.

The J gene is TRBJ2-2, the V gene TRBV6-4; unclear D gene. Germline-derived CDR1 and CDR2 are MRHNA and SNTAGT. The CDR3 is 14 amino acids. With 4 bases removed from V and 6 bases from J, the gap between germline ends came to 12 bases. The CDR3 spells CASSVELQSGELFF. CDR3 nucleotide sequence: TGTGCCAGCAGTGTTGAGCTACAGTCCGGGGAGCTGTTTTTT.

The J gene is TRBJ2-3, the V gene TRBV6-5, with 9 bases that match TRBD2. V lost 2 bases and J lost 4; bases outside the gene matches: 4. CDR3 length: 15 residues. CDR1 and CDR2 (germline): MNHEY, SVGAGI. The CDR3 DNA sequence: TGTGCCAGCAGTTACACCGGGACTAGCTCAGATACGCAGTATTTT. It codes for CASSYTGTSSDTQYF.

The chain uses TRBV11-3 and TRBJ2-3; D is perhaps TRBD2 (5 bases). Germline CDR1 and CDR2: SGHNT and YENEEA. The CDR3 runs to 14 residues. The V and J ends lost 1 base and 4 bases respectively, with 9 bases between them. The CDR3: CASSLASSPDTQYF. The CDR3 region has the DNA TGTGCCAGCAGCTTAGCCTCTAGCCCAGATACGCAGTATTTT.

This clonotype was seen only a few times. The gene calls are TRBV9 and TRBJ2-1; no reliable D call. V gave up 2 bases and J gave up 9 bases, with 15 bases separating them. Germline V lookup: CDR1 SGDLS, CDR2 YYNGEE. CDR3 length: 14 residues. The CDR3 loop reads CASSVGELLGEQFF. The CDR3, as DNA: TGTGCCAGCAGCGTTGGGGAACTATTGGGTGAGCAGTTCTTC.